Following are 9 T cell receptor beta chains from one sample sequenced in a study of shared clonotypes between healthy human individuals (dated by TCRdb to about 2020). For the CD8 naive samples, CD45RO-negative cells were positively selected for CCR7, yielding a CD45RA+CCR7+ population from which TemRA cells were excluded. Library preparation employed the immunoSEQ multiplex PCR assay. TCRdb mirrors the immuneACCESS table, restricted to in-frame sequences. Some clones are absent from its copies; in checked studies, under half trace to an unresolved V gene, and the reason for the others is unknown. The sample has 2 million to 2.5 million clones on record, about 92% of them singletons. In total, the top ten clones hold about 1.8% of the sample. The sample consisted of naive CD8+ T cells from PBMCs. The intended sense of this specimen's cell subset or site label: CD45RA+CCR7+. These receptors were collected from a man aged 18 to 29 in good health. Some clones in this sample may be carry-over from other donors' samples.

On this clone itself: Other nucleotide sequences in the sample specify the same CDR3. V is TRBV7-9 and J is TRBJ1-5; D is possibly TRBD1 (5 bases). This CDR3 is 13 amino acids long. Trimming took off 1 base at V and 7 bases at J, with 8 bases between the two ends. Germline assignment: CDR1 SEHNR and CDR2 FQNEAQ (reference sequence). CDR3 sequence reads: CASSLVGDQPQHF. The DNA for the CDR3 is TGTGCCAGCAGCTTAGTAGGGGACCAGCCCCAGCATTTT.

The chain has TRBV5-1 and TRBJ1-5; D gene ambiguous. Germline CDR1 reads SGHRS; CDR2 reads YFSETQ. The CDR3 sequence is 13 residues long. Trimming took off 2 bases at V and 3 bases at J, with 6 bases between the two ends. CDR3: CASSFGLNQPQHF. The CDR3 DNA follows: TGCGCCAGCAGCTTTGGGCTCAATCAGCCCCAGCATTTT. The whole variable domain, filled in from reference TRBV5-1 and TRBJ1-5, reads KAGVTQTPRYLIKTRGQQVTLSCSPISGHRSVSWYQQTPGQGLQFLFEYFSETQRNKGNFPGRFSGRQFSNSRSEMNVSTLELGDSALYLCASSFGLNQPQHFGDGTRLSIL.

The V call is TRBV28, the J call TRBJ2-3, with D perhaps given as TRBD1 or TRBD2 (5 bases each). The CDR3 length is 15 residues. From germline, CDR1 is MDHEN and CDR2 SYDVKM. The V gene lost 6 bases and the J gene lost 7 bases, with 20 bases spanning the gap. This chain's CDR3 is CASRPGMGRGYTQYF. Here the CDR3 DNA reads TGTGCCAGCAGGCCCGGGATGGGACGTGGGTATACGCAGTATTTT.

A remark on this clone: Within the sample, other DNA sequences also encode this same CDR3. The V and J genes are TRBV6-5 and TRBJ2-7, with D unresolved. Germline CDR1 is MNHEY and CDR2 is SVGAGI. Trimming left V 0 bases short and J 4 bases short, with 13 bases between. The CDR3 spans 15 residues. The CDR3 loop is CASSYSPAASYEQYF. CDR3 DNA sequence: TGTGCCAGCAGTTACTCCCCGGCAGCTTCTTACGAGCAGTACTTC.

As to this clone: The same CDR3 can be traced to other DNA sequences in this sample. This chain links TRBV27 with TRBJ2-1; weak D call: TRBD2 (5 bases). The CDR3 loop spans 17 amino acids. CDR1 is MNHEY and CDR2 is SMNVEV in the germline V gene (reference sequence). The V gene lost 2 bases and the J gene lost 0 bases, with 14 bases spanning the gap. The chain's CDR3 is CASSLAGGLSSYNEQFF. As DNA, the CDR3 is TGTGCCAGCAGTTTAGCTGGCGGGCTGAGCTCCTACAATGAGCAGTTCTTC.

The rearrangement uses TRBV19 and TRBJ2-1, with 7 bases that match TRBD2. Germline-derived CDR1 and CDR2 are LNHDA and SQIVND (reference sequence). This CDR3 region has 15 residues. Unmatched junction bases numbered 7, after V lost 3 bases and J lost 5 bases. CDR3 amino acids: CASSIRTSGNNEQFF. The DNA of the CDR3 is TGTGCCAGTAGTATCAGGACTAGTGGTAACAATGAGCAGTTCTTC.

The chain combines TRBV5-5 with TRBJ1-2; D perhaps matches TRBD1 (5 bases). Trimming stripped 0 bases from V and 0 bases from J, with 12 bases between. CDR3 length: 16 amino acids. CDR1 and CDR2 from the germline V gene are SGHKS and YYEKEE (reference sequence). The CDR3: CASSLARAGANYGYTF. CDR3 nucleotides: TGTGCCAGCAGCTTGGCCAGGGCAGGAGCTAACTATGGCTACACCTTC. Full variable domain (outside the CDR3, taken from reference TRBV5-5 and TRBJ1-2): DAGVTQSPTHLIKTRGQQVTLRCSPISGHKSVSWYQQVLGQGPQFIFQYYEKEERGRGNFPDRFSARQFPNYSSELNVNALLLGDSALYLCASSLARAGANYGYTFGSGTRLTVV.

This clone appeared once. The chain recombines TRBV7-9 with TRBJ1-5; 7 positions match TRBD1. Looked up from germline, CDR1 is SEHNR and CDR2 is FQNEAQ (reference sequence). V shed 5 bases, J shed 4 bases, and the junction held 8 bases outside the gene matches. The CDR3 length is 15 residues. This CDR3 reads CASSGAGTVNQPQHF. As DNA, the CDR3 is TGTGCCAGCAGCGGTGCCGGGACAGTTAATCAGCCCCAGCATTTT.

The chain is built from TRBV7-9 and TRBJ1-2; D not certain. V lost 5 bases to trimming and J lost 9 bases, with 13 bases between them. In germline, CDR1 is SEHNR, CDR2 FQNEAQ (reference sequence). The CDR3 consists of 12 residues. The CDR3 region has the DNA TGTGCCAGCAGCCTAACCCGGGAAAGCTACACCTTC. Translated: CASSLTRESYTF.